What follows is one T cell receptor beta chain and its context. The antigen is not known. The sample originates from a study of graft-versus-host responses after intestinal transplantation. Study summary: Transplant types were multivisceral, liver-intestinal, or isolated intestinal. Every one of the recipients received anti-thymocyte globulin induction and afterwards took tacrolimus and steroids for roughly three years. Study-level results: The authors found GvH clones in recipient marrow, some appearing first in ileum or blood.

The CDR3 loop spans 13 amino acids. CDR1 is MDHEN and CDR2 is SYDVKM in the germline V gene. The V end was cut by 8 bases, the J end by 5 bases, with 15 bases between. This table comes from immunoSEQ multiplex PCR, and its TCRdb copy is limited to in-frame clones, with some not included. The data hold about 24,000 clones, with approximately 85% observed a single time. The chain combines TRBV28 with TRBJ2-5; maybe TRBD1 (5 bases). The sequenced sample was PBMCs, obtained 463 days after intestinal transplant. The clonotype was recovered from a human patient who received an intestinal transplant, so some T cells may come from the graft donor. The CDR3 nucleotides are TGTGCCAGCTGGACACTGCCGGGTGAGACCCAGTACTTC. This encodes CASWTLPGETQYF. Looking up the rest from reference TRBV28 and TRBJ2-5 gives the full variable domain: DVKVTQSSRYLVKRTGEKVFLECVQDMDHENMFWYRQDPGLGLRLIYFSYDVKMKEKGDIPEGYSVSREKKERFSLILESASTNQTSMYLCASWTLPGETQYFGPGTRLLVL.